The sequence of this TCR beta chain was determined in a study of shared clonotypes between healthy human individuals. Overall study findings and caveats: In this cohort, only blood was sampled, and tissue repertoires likely differ. Clonotype sharing among donors was expected to depend on sequencing depth. Relative to their counterparts shared across all four donors, non-shared clonotypes exhibited diminished generation probabilities.

CD8 cells classed as naive were CD45RO-negative and positively selected for CCR7, excluding terminally differentiated effector memory CD45RA+ cells. Method: immunoSEQ multiplex PCR; TCRdb's copy keeps in-frame clones and lacks some. This sample has over 2,000,000 clones, with roughly 95% found just once. With respect to this clone: Its target is not known.

V was pared by 7 bases and J by 6 bases, with 10 bases between. Germline CDR1 reads LNHDA; CDR2 reads SQIVND (reference sequence). This CDR3 contains 12 residues. The genes are TRBV19 and TRBJ1-5, with D possibly matching TRBD1 (5 bases). The TCR originated in a man between 18 and 29 years old in good health. Some clones in this sample may be carry-over from other donors' samples. Sequences were obtained from naive CD8+ T cells from PBMCs. The CDR3 DNA reads TGTGCCAGTACCGAGGGGATTCAGCCCCAGCATTTT. Protein product: CASTEGIQPQHF.